The present T cell receptor (beta chain) was sequenced within a study of blood T cell repertoires in COVID-19. About the research overall: The cDNA or gDNA used as material had been derived from T cells, B-cell-depleted T cells, or PBMCs.

CDR1 is MNHEY, CDR2 SVGEGT, per germline. With 2 bases removed from V and 5 bases from J, the gap between germline ends came to 7 bases. The CDR3 extends over 13 amino acids. TCRdb keeps only in-frame clones here, not all; method: immunoSEQ multiplex PCR. In the table there are over 40,000 clones, approximately 92% of which are singletons. The specimen was peripheral blood. The TCR comes from a human donor in a cohort sampled during active COVID-19. The genes are TRBV6-2 or TRBV6-3 and TRBJ2-1; D is possibly TRBD1 (5 bases). Here the CDR3 reads CASSYRTNNEQFF. CDR3 sequence (DNA): TGTGCCAGCAGTTACCGGACAAACAATGAGCAGTTCTTC.